This T cell receptor (beta chain) came from a study of OX40 agonist ivuxolimab in advanced cancers. Turning to the study itself: Three patients had partial responses: one hepatocellular carcinoma, two cutaneous melanoma.

TCRdb keeps only in-frame clones here, not all; method: immunoSEQ multiplex PCR. Of around 72,000 clones listed, 80% to 85% are singletons. Trimming took 4 bases from V and 1 from J; bases not matched to a gene: 8. In germline, CDR1 is SGHAT, CDR2 FQNNGV. The CDR3 consists of 17 residues. The receptor's source is an adult with an advanced solid tumor such as melanoma, head and neck, liver or kidney cancer. This specimen consisted of CD4+ or CD8+ T cells sorted from blood, obtained in a trial of the OX40 agonist ivuxolimab. The genes are TRBV11-2 and TRBJ2-1; TRBD2 agrees at 9 bases. The CDR3 here is CASSSYSGSRSYNEQFF. For the CDR3, the DNA is TGTGCCAGCAGCTCTTATAGCGGGAGTCGGTCCTACAATGAGCAGTTCTTC. The full variable domain, rest sourced from reference TRBV11-2 and TRBJ2-1, is EAGVAQSPRYKIIEKRQSVAFWCNPISGHATLYWYQQILGQGPKLLIQFQNNGVVDDSQLPKDRFSAERLKGVDSTLKIQPAKLEDSAVYLCASSSYSGSRSYNEQFFGPGTRLTVL.